The present T cell receptor (beta chain) was sequenced within a study of T cell repertoires in aging, cancer and after chemotherapy. The wider study: The whole study produced a dataset of about 8.8 million TCR reads.

A mixed TRB-A/B primer pool amplified rearranged TRB by multiplex touch-down PCR. Using its own MiXCR run on the multiplex PCR reads, TCRdb lists one record per CDR3 protein. This repertoire shows over 3,000 distinct CDR3 sequences, around 26% found once; its top ten account for roughly 4%. The template was genomic DNA from peripheral blood, not RNA. Notes on the study in general: Age-matched healthy donors had significantly more diverse, less clonal blood TCR repertoires than untreated cancer patients.

Per germline, CDR1 LNHNV and CDR2 YYDKDF (reference sequence). The CDR3 runs to 15 residues. V lost 2 bases and J lost 5, with 13 bases in between. This clonotype was counted only a few times. Antigen unknown. The genes are TRBV15 and TRBJ2-1; D might be TRBD1 or TRBD2, each matching 5 bases. This clonotype originated in a human donor with a solid tumor. Sequences were obtained from blood. CDR3 residues: CATSRSNSGHNEQFF. As DNA, the CDR3 is TGTGCCACCAGCAGATCTAATTCGGGGCACAATGAGCAGTTCTTC.